Described below is a single T cell receptor (beta chain) sequence and its context. CDR3 length equals 17 residues. Germline V gene data show CDR1 as SGHTA and CDR2 as FQGNSA. Trimming stripped 1 base from V and 2 bases from J, with 16 bases between. TCRdb fed the RT-PCR reads into MiXCR, producing one record per CDR3 protein. The sample has hundreds of thousands of distinct CDR3 sequences, approximately 15% seen once; the top ten hold 3.6%. The sample consisted of memory CD4+ T cells from blood. This rearrangement joins TRBV7-2 to TRBJ2-3; either TRBD1 or TRBD2 may fit D (5 bases each). The receptor comes from a female donor in good health, serving as a healthy control. CDR3 amino acids: CASSLGSGRGATDTQYF. CDR3 nucleotides: TGTGCCAGCAGCTTAGGCTCCGGCAGAGGGGCCACAGATACGCAGTATTTT.